This TCR beta chain was recorded in a study of T cell repertoires in cytomegalovirus infection. Trimming took 1 base from V and 1 from J, leaving 10 bases between them. CDR3 length: 16 amino acids. The germline gives CDR1 SGHTA, CDR2 FQGNSA. This clonotype was seen many times. TCRdb used MiXCR to reprocess the reads, holding one entry per CDR3 protein. The table shows some 150,000 distinct CDR3 sequences, with approximately 5.9% occurring only once. This rearrangement joins TRBV7-2 to TRBJ2-2; D gene unclear. This TCR was sampled from a human donor in good health (CMV status not recorded). Some clones in this sample may be carry-over from other donors' samples. The specimen sequenced was PBMCs. The CDR3 protein is CASSLGPVENTGELFF. In DNA, the CDR3 is TGTGCCAGCAGCTTAGGTCCAGTAGAGAACACCGGGGAGCTGTTTTTT.